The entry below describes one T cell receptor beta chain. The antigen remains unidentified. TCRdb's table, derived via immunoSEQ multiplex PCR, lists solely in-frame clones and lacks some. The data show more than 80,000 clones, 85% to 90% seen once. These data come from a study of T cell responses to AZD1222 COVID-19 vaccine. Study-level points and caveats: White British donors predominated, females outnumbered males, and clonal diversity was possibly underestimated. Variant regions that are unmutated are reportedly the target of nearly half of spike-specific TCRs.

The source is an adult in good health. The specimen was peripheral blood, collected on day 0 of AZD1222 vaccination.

In nucleotides, the CDR3 is TGTGCCAGCAGCTTAGCAGGGACAGGGGGCAGTGAGCAGTTCTTC. This gives the protein CASSLAGTGGSEQFF. This chain connects TRBV7-2 to TRBJ2-1; 12 bases are a match to TRBD1. V lost 0 bases to trimming and J lost 9 bases; unmatched junction nucleotides: 3. The CDR3 totals 15 residues. CDR1 is SGHTA and CDR2 is FQGNSA in the germline V gene.